These T cell receptor beta chains were read from a single sample in a study of blood T cell repertoires in COVID-19. Clones were read by immunoSEQ multiplex PCR, and TCRdb kept only the in-frame ones, dropping some. This sample has approximately 64,000 clones, with 88% found just once. The specimen sequenced was peripheral blood. The receptors derive from a man aged 70-80 years with acute or convalescent COVID-19. Each CDR3 is given with its conserved first and last residue. The order of the fields is J gene, D gene, V gene, clone size, CDR3 protein, CDR3 DNA. D genes are given only for firm matches. Size values are once, few and many counts, or a class for expanded clones, and some rows have none.

J: TRBJ2-1
D: -
V: TRBV7-3
size: -
CDR3: CASSRGGALSYNEQFF
DNA: TGTGCCAGCAGCCGGGGCGGGGCCCTCTCCTACAATGAGCAGTTCTTC

J: TRBJ2-3
D: -
V: TRBV9
size: -
CDR3: CASSARDTQYF
DNA: TGTGCCAGCAGCGCCCGGGATACGCAGTATTTT

J: TRBJ1-6
D: TRBD1
V: TRBV30
size: once
CDR3: CAWSGQGRSPLHF
DNA: TGTGCCTGGAGTGGACAGGGGAGGTCACCCCTCCACTTT

J: TRBJ2-3
D: -
V: TRBV4-1
size: -
CDR3: CASSQPVAADTQYF
DNA: TGCGCCAGCAGCCAGCCAGTGGCCGCAGATACGCAGTATTTT

J: TRBJ2-4
D: -
V: TRBV3-1/TRBV3-2
size: -
CDR3: CASSQGAKNIQYF
DNA: TGTGCCAGCAGCCAGGGCGCCAAAAACATTCAGTACTTC

J: TRBJ1-2
D: TRBD1
V: TRBV19
size: -
CDR3: CASSMAGTANYGYTF
DNA: TGTGCCAGTAGTATGGCTGGGACAGCGAACTATGGCTACACCTTC

J: TRBJ2-3
D: TRBD1
V: TRBV19
size: -
CDR3: CASRRTGSTDTQYF
DNA: TGTGCCAGTAGGCGGACAGGGAGCACAGATACGCAGTATTTT

J: TRBJ1-6
D: TRBD1
V: TRBV6-2/TRBV6-3
size: -
CDR3: CASSFGGDRGMGSPLHF
DNA: TGTGCCAGCAGTTTCGGGGGCGACAGGGGCATGGGTTCACCCCTCCACTTT

J: TRBJ1-2
D: -
V: TRBV7-9
size: -
CDR3: CASSLAIAREVIYGYTF
DNA: TGTGCCAGCAGCTTAGCGATCGCCAGGGAAGTGATCTATGGCTACACCTTC

J: TRBJ2-7
D: -
V: TRBV28
size: -
CDR3: CASSWAHYEQYF
DNA: TGTGCCAGCAGTTGGGCCCACTACGAGCAGTACTTC

J: TRBJ2-5
D: TRBD1
V: TRBV6-6
size: -
CDR3: CASSPTRTGQETQYF
DNA: TGTGCCAGCAGCCCAACACGGACAGGGCAAGAGACCCAGTACTTC

J: TRBJ1-1
D: -
V: TRBV4-1
size: -
CDR3: CASSQEGVPEAFF
DNA: TGCGCCAGCAGCCAAGAAGGGGTCCCTGAAGCTTTCTTT

J: TRBJ2-5
D: -
V: TRBV11-2
size: -
CDR3: CASSSRVWGGGETQYF
DNA: TGTGCCAGCAGCTCCCGTGTCTGGGGGGGCGGGGAGACCCAGTACTTC

J: TRBJ1-2
D: TRBD1
V: TRBV30
size: -
CDR3: CAWSMDRGLHGYTF
DNA: TGTGCCTGGAGTATGGACAGGGGGCTTCATGGCTACACCTTC

J: TRBJ2-5
D: -
V: TRBV5-4
size: -
CDR3: CASSLEQGGGETQYF
DNA: TGTGCCAGCAGCTTGGAGCAGGGGGGCGGAGAGACCCAGTACTTC

J: TRBJ2-1
D: -
V: TRBV27
size: -
CDR3: CASSIQGEQFF
DNA: TGTGCCAGCAGTATCCAGGGCGAGCAGTTCTTC

J: TRBJ2-1
D: -
V: TRBV5-1
size: -
CDR3: CAIHRGNEQFF
DNA: TGCGCCATCCACCGCGGGAATGAGCAGTTCTTC